Following are 23 T cell receptor beta chains from one sample sequenced in a study of CD8+ T cells in alopecia areata (dated by TCRdb to the late 2010s). Library preparation was by the immunoSEQ multiplex PCR assay. RNA was extracted from all samples and reverse transcribed into cDNA, which served as template for TCR sequencing. This is the immuneACCESS table as TCRdb keeps it, with only in-frame sequences that have V and J called. A part of the clones is gone; compared with another copy, unresolved V genes explain less than half, and the rest is unexplained. The sample data list 150,000 to 200,000 clones, and less than 70% of these were observed just once. Jointly, the top ten make up roughly 0.85% of the sample. In the paper's terms, the time point label means: 4 weeks on oral tofacitinib. Sample treatment or condition, as interpreted from the label and publication: oral pan-JAK inhibitor, 5-10 mg twice daily.

Sequences were derived from CD4+ T cells sorted from blood, sampled at week 4, from a patient treated with tofacitinib. The origin of the receptors is a human donor with alopecia areata.

This clone was counted once. CDR3 in DNA: TGTGCCTCCAGTAGGGGAGACTATGGCTACACCTTC. Its translation is CASSRGDYGYTF. The chain carries TRBV30 and TRBJ1-2; D might be TRBD1 (5 bases). The ends were cut back, 7 bases at V and 3 bases at J, with 12 bases in the middle. The germline V gene encodes CDR1 GTSNPN and CDR2 SVGIG (reference sequence). The CDR3 is made up of 12 amino acids.

The V and J genes are TRBV7-2 and TRBJ1-6, with 9 bases matching TRBD1. Germline CDR1 and CDR2: SGHTA and FQGNSA. V lost 5 bases to trimming and J lost 4 bases; unmatched junction nucleotides: 6. The CDR3 extends over 16 amino acids. The CDR3 is CASSPTGTGYNSPLHF. CDR3 sequence (DNA): TGTGCCAGCAGCCCTACGGGGACAGGGTATAATTCACCCCTCCACTTT.

The chain carries TRBV9 and TRBJ2-7; D is perhaps TRBD2 (5 bases). The CDR3 runs 14 residues. The V end lost 4 bases, the J end lost 2 bases, and 13 bases lay between the germline ends. Germline V lookup: CDR1 SGDLS, CDR2 YYNGEE. The DNA of the CDR3 is TGTGCCAGCAGCCCCCAGAGCGGACCCTACGAGCAGTACTTC. Amino acids: CASSPQSGPYEQYF.

At least ten counts were recorded for this clone. The chain joins TRBV7-2 to TRBJ2-5; maybe TRBD2 (6 bases). The CDR3 covers 14 residues. V was shortened by 5 bases and J by 4 bases, with 14 bases between the two germline ends. Germline assignment: CDR1 SGHTA and CDR2 FQGNSA. The CDR3 loop reads CASSPGTYRETQYF. In DNA form, the CDR3 reads TGTGCCAGCAGCCCCGGGACTTACAGAGAGACCCAGTACTTC.

The genes are TRBV18 and TRBJ2-5; no clear D. CDR3 length: 14 residues. Trimming pared 2 bases from V and 1 base from J, leaving 8 bases between. Germline V gene data show CDR1 as KGHSH and CDR2 as LQKENI. DNA for the CDR3: TGTGCCAGCTCACCAAGACCCGCCCAAGAGACCCAGTACTTC. Its translation is CASSPRPAQETQYF.

The rearrangement joins TRBV2 to TRBJ2-5; no clear D. V was trimmed by 7 bases and J by 0 bases, leaving 6 bases between them. This CDR3 comprises 12 residues. Germline V lookup: CDR1 SNHLY, CDR2 FYNNEI. The CDR3 here is CASKLYQETQYF. The CDR3 DNA sequence: TGTGCCAGCAAGTTATACCAAGAGACCCAGTACTTC.

The CDR3 bases are TGTGCCTGGAGTGAATTCCCATTGAGCTCCTATAATTCACCCCTCCACTTT. Protein: CAWSEFPLSSYNSPLHF. The chain recombines TRBV30 with TRBJ1-6; D gene uncertain. Germline-derived CDR1 and CDR2 are GTSNPN and SVGIG (reference sequence). V was trimmed by 1 base and J by 0 bases, leaving 13 bases between them. This CDR3 comprises 17 residues.

The J gene is TRBJ1-5, the V gene TRBV30; possibly TRBD1 for D (6 bases). Germline V lookup: CDR1 GTSNPN, CDR2 SVGIG (reference sequence). The CDR3 runs to 13 residues. With 6 bases removed from V and 3 bases from J, the gap between germline ends came to 12 bases. CDR3 sequence (DNA): TGTGCCTGTACAGGGAGCAACAATCAGCCCCAGCATTTT. As protein: CACTGSNNQPQHF.

The V gene is TRBV29-1, the J gene TRBJ2-5; 8 bases agree with TRBD2. Germline V gene sequence: CDR1 SQVTM, CDR2 ANQGSEA. This CDR3 has 13 residues. The junction had 6 bases not matched to a gene; V was cut back by 8 bases and J by 1 base. In nucleotides, the CDR3 is TGCAGCCACTCGCGGGGGGCCCAAGAGACCCAGTACTTC. Amino acid sequence: CSHSRGAQETQYF. Complete variable domain (other parts from reference TRBV29-1 and TRBJ2-5): SAVISQKPSRDICQRGTSLTIQCQVDSQVTMMFWYRQQPGQSLTLIATANQGSEATYESGFVIDKFPISRPNLTFSTLTVSNMSPEDSSIYLCSHSRGAQETQYFGPGTRLLVL.

The genes are TRBV30 and TRBJ2-7; a possible D gene is TRBD2 (5 bases). V was clipped by 5 bases and J by 3 bases, with 5 bases between them. The CDR3 runs to 10 residues. CDR1 GTSNPN and CDR2 SVGIG come from the germline V gene (reference sequence). The CDR3 reads CAWGSYEQYF. As DNA, the CDR3 is TGTGCCTGGGGGAGCTACGAGCAGTACTTC.

This clone is a singleton in its sample. The chain joins TRBV29-1 to TRBJ2-1; D unclear. The CDR3 length is 10 residues. Per germline, CDR1 SQVTM and CDR2 ANQGSEA. V was shortened by 7 bases and J by 5 bases, with 6 bases between the two germline ends. The CDR3 region has the DNA TGCAGCGCCTGGGACAATGAGCAGTTCTTC. Translated, it gives CSAWDNEQFF.

CDR3 bases: TGTGCCAGCAGGGGACAGGGGAGCGGGGCCTACGAGCAGTACTTC. Translation gives CASRGQGSGAYEQYF. This chain links TRBV7-9 with TRBJ2-7, with 10 nucleotides matching TRBD1. Germline loops: CDR1 SEHNR, CDR2 FQNEAQ (reference sequence). V shed 6 bases, J shed 2 bases, and the junction held 7 bases outside the gene matches. This CDR3 is 15 amino acids long.

This chain uses TRBV6-5 with TRBJ1-1; D gene unclear. There are 14 residues in the CDR3. Germline CDR1 reads MNHEY; CDR2 reads SVGAGI. Trimming cost V 4 bases and J 1 base, with 10 bases left between them. CDR3 loop: CASSLRAGNTEAFF. Written as DNA, the CDR3 is TGTGCCAGCAGTTTGAGGGCAGGGAACACTGAAGCTTTCTTT.

This clone was picked up a small number of times. The chain couples TRBV10-3 to TRBJ1-3; no clear D. The V end was cut by 6 bases, the J end by 0 bases, with 6 bases between. The germline CDR1 and CDR2 sequences are ENHRY and SYGVKD. The CDR3 runs to 13 residues. In nucleotides, the CDR3 is TGTGCCATCAGGGCCCCCTCTGGAAACACCATATATTTT. This gives the protein CAIRAPSGNTIYF.

The rearrangement uses TRBV30 and TRBJ1-6; tentatively, D is TRBD1 (5 bases). Germline assignment: CDR1 GTSNPN and CDR2 SVGIG (reference sequence). With 2 bases removed from V and 10 bases from J, the gap between germline ends came to 18 bases. The CDR3 runs 15 residues. CDR3 protein: CAWSSSGTVGSPLHF. In DNA, the CDR3 is TGTGCCTGGAGTTCTTCGGGGACGGTCGGATCACCCCTCCACTTT.

The J gene is TRBJ1-2, the V gene TRBV30; the match to TRBD1 covers 11 bases. There are 14 residues in the CDR3. Germline CDR1 and CDR2: GTSNPN and SVGIG (reference sequence). V shed 3 bases and J 5 bases; nucleotides not matched to a gene: 5. The CDR3 here is CAWRGTGGRYGYTF. For the CDR3, the DNA is TGTGCCTGGAGAGGGACAGGGGGACGGTATGGCTACACCTTC.

The chain links TRBV9 to TRBJ1-2, with 8 nucleotides matching TRBD1. The CDR3 extends over 15 amino acids. The V gene's germline CDR1 is SGDLS and CDR2 YYNGEE. V lost 4 bases to trimming and J lost 5 bases; unmatched junction nucleotides: 10. The CDR3 loop reads CASSMTRQGSYGYTF. The CDR3 DNA reads as TGTGCCAGCAGCATGACCCGACAGGGGTCATATGGCTACACCTTC.

The chain is built from TRBV15 and TRBJ2-1; 8 bases line up with TRBD1. Germline V lookup: CDR1 LNHNV, CDR2 YYDKDF (reference sequence). CDR3 length equals 14 residues. Germline trimming cut 4 bases from V and 8 bases from J; bases unmatched to any gene: 7. The CDR3 region is CATSKRQGFDEQFF. In DNA, the CDR3 is TGTGCCACCAGCAAAAGACAGGGGTTCGATGAGCAGTTCTTC.

The chain carries TRBV7-2 and TRBJ2-3, with 7 nucleotides matching TRBD2. Per germline, CDR1 SGHTA and CDR2 FQGNSA. CDR3 size: 14 residues. V was pared by 4 bases and J by 7 bases, with 8 bases of the junction left unmatched. CDR3 region: CASSSFGGGYTQYF. In DNA form, the CDR3 reads TGTGCCAGCAGCTCCTTCGGCGGGGGATATACGCAGTATTTT.

DNA of the CDR3: TGCGCCAGCAGCTTCGGAGCCGGAGAGACCCAGTACTTC. Its translation is CASSFGAGETQYF. The gene calls are TRBV5-1 and TRBJ2-5; D unclear. The germline gives CDR1 SGHRS, CDR2 YFSETQ. V lost 2 bases and J 4 bases, leaving 9 bases between the germline ends. CDR3 size: 13 residues.

This clone has just a few counts. This chain connects TRBV29-1 to TRBJ2-1; D is possibly TRBD2 (6 bases). The germline CDR1 and CDR2 sequences are SQVTM and ANQGSEA. This CDR3 has 14 amino acids. Between the trimmed V and J ends, which lost 5 bases and 5 bases, there was a span of 16 bases. The CDR3 sequence: CSVTLGGLHNEQFF. The CDR3 DNA reads as TGCAGCGTTACGCTGGGAGGCCTCCACAATGAGCAGTTCTTC.

This clone was seen a few times. The CDR3 protein is CAWKAAIAPDTQYF. In DNA, the CDR3 is TGTGCCTGGAAGGCTGCGATAGCCCCAGATACGCAGTATTTT. V usage is TRBV30 and J usage is TRBJ2-3; no definite D call. In germline, CDR1 is GTSNPN, CDR2 SVGIG (reference sequence). This CDR3 region has 14 residues. Trimming removed 4 bases from V and 4 bases from J, with 15 bases in between.

This chain links TRBV7-2 with TRBJ1-5; the match to TRBD1 covers 8 bases. CDR1 and CDR2 from the germline V gene are SGHTA and FQGNSA. There are 15 residues in the CDR3. With 1 base clipped from V and 7 bases from J, the junction kept 6 bases outside the gene matches. CDR3: CASSLVAGGEQPQHF. The CDR3 bases are TGTGCCAGCAGCTTAGTGGCAGGGGGCGAACAGCCCCAGCATTTT.